Here is one TCR beta chain with its context. Its cognate antigen is unknown. These data belong to a study of cytomegalovirus exposure and HLA in healthy donors. Study results and limitations: A later analysis reportedly found that, within productive TCRs, an Asian-associated ancestry cluster had fewer N-insertions than the mean observed across the approximately 700 donors. 16,951 TCR beta sequences were associated with HLA alleles at 0.05 false discovery rate in a later analysis. TCR beta V- and J-gene trimming was later associated with a missense DCLRE1C variant. CMV serostatus alone was available as immune exposure information.

The PCR contained 60 Vbeta and 13 Jbeta primers. The protocol was immunoSEQ multiplex PCR, while the TCRdb copy is restricted to in-frame clones and leaves out a portion. The sample contains 150,000 to 200,000 clones, roughly 70% of which appear only once. Trimming at V came to 5 bases and at J to 1 base, leaving 4 bases not matched to a gene. The CDR3 totals 15 residues. Germline V gene data show CDR1 as SGHVS and CDR2 as FNYEAQ. This rearrangement joins TRBV7-6 to TRBJ2-3, with 9 bases matching TRBD1. The clonotype was recovered from a girl aged 5 to 17 in good health and CMV-seronegative. Sequencing was done on a sample of PBMCs. CDR3 sequence: CASSVRQGGTDTQYF. The CDR3 DNA is TGTGCCAGCAGCGTACGACAGGGGGGCACAGATACGCAGTATTTT.